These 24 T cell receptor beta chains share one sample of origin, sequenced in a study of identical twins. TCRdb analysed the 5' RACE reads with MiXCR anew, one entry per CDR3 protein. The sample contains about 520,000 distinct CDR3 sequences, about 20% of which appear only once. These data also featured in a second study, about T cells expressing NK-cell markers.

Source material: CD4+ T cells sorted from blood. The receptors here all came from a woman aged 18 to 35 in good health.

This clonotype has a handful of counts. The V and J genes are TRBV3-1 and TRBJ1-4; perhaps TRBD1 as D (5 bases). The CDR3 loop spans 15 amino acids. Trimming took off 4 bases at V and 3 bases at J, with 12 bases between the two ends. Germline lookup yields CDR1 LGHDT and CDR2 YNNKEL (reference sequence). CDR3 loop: CASSLLSGSNEKLFF. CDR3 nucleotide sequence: TGTGCCAGCAGCCTACTATCAGGGTCTAATGAAAAACTGTTTTTT.

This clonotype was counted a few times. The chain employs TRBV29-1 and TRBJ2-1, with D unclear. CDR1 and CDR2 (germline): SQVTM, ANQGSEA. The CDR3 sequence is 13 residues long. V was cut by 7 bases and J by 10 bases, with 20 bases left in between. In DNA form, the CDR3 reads TGCAGCGCAAGACCAAGACGGTCCGCGGAGCAGTTCTTC. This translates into CSARPRRSAEQFF.

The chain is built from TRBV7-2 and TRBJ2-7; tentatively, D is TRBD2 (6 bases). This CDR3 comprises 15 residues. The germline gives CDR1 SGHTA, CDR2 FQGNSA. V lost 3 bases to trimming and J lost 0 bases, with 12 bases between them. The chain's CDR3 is CASSFSGWGSYEQYF. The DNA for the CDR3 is TGTGCCAGCAGCTTTAGCGGATGGGGCTCCTACGAGCAGTACTTC.

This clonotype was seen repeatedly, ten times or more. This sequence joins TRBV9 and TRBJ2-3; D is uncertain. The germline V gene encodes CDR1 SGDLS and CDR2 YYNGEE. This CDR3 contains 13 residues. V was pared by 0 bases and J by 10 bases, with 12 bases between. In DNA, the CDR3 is TGTGCCAGCAGCGTAGTTCATGGGAATGCGCAGTATTTT. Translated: CASSVVHGNAQYF. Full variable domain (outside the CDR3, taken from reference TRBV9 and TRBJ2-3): DSGVTQTPKHLITATGQRVTLRCSPRSGDLSVYWYQQSLDQGLQFLIQYYNGEERAKGNILERFSAQQFPDLHSELNLSSLELGDSALYFCASSVVHGNAQYFGPGTRLTVL.

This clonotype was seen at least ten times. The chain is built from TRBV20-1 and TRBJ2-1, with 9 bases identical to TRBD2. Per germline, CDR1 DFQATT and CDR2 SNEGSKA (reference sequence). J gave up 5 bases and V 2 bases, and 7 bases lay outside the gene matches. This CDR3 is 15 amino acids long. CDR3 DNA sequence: TGCAGTGCTAGACTAGCGGGATCCCCCAACAATGAGCAGTTCTTC. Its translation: CSARLAGSPNNEQFF.

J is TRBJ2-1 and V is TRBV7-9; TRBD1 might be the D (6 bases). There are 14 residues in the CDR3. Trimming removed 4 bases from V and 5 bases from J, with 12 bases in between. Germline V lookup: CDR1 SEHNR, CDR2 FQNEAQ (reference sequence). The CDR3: CASSSVGDNNEQFF. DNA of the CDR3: TGTGCCAGCAGCTCGGTAGGGGACAACAATGAGCAGTTCTTC.

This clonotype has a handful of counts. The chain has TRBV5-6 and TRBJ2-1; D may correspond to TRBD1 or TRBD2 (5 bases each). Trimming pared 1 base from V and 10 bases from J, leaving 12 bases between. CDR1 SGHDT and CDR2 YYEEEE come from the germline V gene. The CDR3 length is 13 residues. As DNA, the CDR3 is TGTGCCAGCAGCTTGCGAGTCCGGGGCGAGCAGTTCTTC. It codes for CASSLRVRGEQFF.

This CDR3 is CASSLPGQGNEQYF. The DNA for the CDR3 is TGTGCCAGCAGTTTGCCGGGACAGGGGAACGAGCAGTACTTC. The chain uses TRBV12-3 or TRBV12-4 and TRBJ2-7; 10 positions agree with TRBD1. The CDR3 totals 14 residues. Trimming at V came to 3 bases and at J to 5 bases, leaving 4 bases not matched to a gene.

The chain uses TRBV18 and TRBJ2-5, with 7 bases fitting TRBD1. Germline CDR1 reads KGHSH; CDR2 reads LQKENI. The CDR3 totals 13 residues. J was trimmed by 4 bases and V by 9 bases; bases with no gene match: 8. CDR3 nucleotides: TGTGCCAGTGAAGGGACAGACGGAGAGACCCAGTACTTC. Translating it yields CASEGTDGETQYF.

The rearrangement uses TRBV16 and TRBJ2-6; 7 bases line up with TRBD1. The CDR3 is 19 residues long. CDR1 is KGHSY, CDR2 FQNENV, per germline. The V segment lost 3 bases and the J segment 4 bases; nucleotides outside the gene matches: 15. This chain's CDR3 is CASSQFPGTETGGANVLTF. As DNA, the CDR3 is TGTGCCAGCAGCCAGTTCCCAGGGACAGAGACTGGGGGGGCCAACGTCCTGACTTTC.

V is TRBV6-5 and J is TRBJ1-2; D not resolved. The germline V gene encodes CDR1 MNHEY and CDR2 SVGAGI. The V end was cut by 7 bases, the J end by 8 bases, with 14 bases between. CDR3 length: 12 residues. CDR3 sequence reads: CASKGSPTGYTF. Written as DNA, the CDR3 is TGTGCCAGCAAGGGCAGCCCTACCGGCTACACCTTC.

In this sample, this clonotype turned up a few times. The DNA of the CDR3 is TGCAGTGCTAAATTCTCGACAGGCCTTTACGAGCAGTACTTC. Translating gives CSAKFSTGLYEQYF. V gene TRBV20-1 combines with J gene TRBJ2-7; a weak D match, TRBD1 (6 bases). Germline values: CDR1 DFQATT, CDR2 SNEGSKA (reference sequence). The CDR3 has 14 amino acids. V was pared by 4 bases and J by 4 bases, with 17 bases between.

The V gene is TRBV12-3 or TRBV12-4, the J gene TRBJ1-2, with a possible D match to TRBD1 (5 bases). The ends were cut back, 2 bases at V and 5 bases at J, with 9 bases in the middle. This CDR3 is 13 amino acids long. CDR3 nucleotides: TGTGCCAGCAGTTTACTGGGGCAGTATGGCTACACCTTC. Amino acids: CASSLLGQYGYTF.

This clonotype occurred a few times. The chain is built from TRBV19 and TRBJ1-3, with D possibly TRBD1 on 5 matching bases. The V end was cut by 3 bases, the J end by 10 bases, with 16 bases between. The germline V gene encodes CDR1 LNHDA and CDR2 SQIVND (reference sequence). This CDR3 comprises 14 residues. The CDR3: CASSIEGTPTTIYF. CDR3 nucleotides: TGTGCCAGTAGTATTGAAGGGACTCCGACGACCATATATTTT. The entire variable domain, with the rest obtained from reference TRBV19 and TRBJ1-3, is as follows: DGGITQSPKYLFRKEGQNVTLSCEQNLNHDAMYWYRQDPGQGLRLIYYSQIVNDFQKGDIAEGYSVSREKKESFPLTVTSAQKNPTAFYLCASSIEGTPTTIYFGEGSWLTVV.

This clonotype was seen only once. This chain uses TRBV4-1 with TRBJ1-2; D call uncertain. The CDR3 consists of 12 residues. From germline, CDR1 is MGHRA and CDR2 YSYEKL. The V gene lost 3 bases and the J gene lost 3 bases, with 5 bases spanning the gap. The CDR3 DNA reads TGCGCCAGCAGCCATTCTCACTATGGCTACACCTTC. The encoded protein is CASSHSHYGYTF.

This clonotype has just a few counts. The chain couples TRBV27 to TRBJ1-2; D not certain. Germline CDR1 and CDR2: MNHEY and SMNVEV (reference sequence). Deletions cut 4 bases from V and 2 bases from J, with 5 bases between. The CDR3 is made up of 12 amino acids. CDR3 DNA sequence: TGTGCCAGCAGTTCACAAAACTATGGCTACACCTTC. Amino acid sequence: CASSSQNYGYTF.

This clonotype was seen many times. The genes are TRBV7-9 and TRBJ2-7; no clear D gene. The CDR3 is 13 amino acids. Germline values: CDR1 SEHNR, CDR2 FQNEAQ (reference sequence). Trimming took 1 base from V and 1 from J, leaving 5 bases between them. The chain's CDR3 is CASSLVASYEQYF. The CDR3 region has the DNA TGTGCCAGCAGCTTAGTCGCGTCCTACGAGCAGTACTTC. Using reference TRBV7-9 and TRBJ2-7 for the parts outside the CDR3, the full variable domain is DTGVSQNPRHKITKRGQNVTFRCDPISEHNRLYWYRQTLGQGPEFLTYFQNEAQLEKSRLLSDRFSAERPKGSFSTLEIQRTEQGDSAMYLCASSLVASYEQYFGPGTRLTVT.

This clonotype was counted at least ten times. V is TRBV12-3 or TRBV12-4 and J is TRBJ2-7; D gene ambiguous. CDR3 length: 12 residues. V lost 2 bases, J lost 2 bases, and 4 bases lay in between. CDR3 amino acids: CASSLNPYEQYF. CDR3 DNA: TGTGCCAGCAGTTTAAACCCCTACGAGCAGTACTTC.

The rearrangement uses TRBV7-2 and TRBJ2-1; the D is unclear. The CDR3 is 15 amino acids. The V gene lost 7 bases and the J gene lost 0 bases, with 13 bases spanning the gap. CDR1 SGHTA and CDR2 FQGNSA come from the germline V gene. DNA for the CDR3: TGTGCCAGCACCCAGCAGGCGAGCTCCTACAATGAGCAGTTCTTC. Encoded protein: CASTQQASSYNEQFF.

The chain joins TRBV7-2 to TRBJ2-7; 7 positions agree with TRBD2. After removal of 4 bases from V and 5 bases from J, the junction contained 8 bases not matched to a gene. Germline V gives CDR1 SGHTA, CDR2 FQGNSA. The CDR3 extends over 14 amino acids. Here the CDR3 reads CASSWGGSPHEQYF. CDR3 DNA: TGTGCCAGCAGCTGGGGGGGGTCCCCCCACGAGCAGTACTTC.

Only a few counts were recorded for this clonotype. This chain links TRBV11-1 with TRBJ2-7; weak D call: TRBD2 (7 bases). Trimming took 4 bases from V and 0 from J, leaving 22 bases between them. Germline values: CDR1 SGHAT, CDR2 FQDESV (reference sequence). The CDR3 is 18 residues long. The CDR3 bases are TGTGCCAGCAGCTACAGGGAGGGAGAAATAACTAGCTCCTACGAGCAGTACTTC. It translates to CASSYREGEITSSYEQYF.

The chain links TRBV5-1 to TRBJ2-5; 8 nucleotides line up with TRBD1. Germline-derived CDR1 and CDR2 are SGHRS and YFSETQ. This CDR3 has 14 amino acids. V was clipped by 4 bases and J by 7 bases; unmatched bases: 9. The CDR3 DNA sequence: TGCGCCAGCAGCAGCCCGGGACAGGAAGGGACCCAGTACTTC. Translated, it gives CASSSPGQEGTQYF.

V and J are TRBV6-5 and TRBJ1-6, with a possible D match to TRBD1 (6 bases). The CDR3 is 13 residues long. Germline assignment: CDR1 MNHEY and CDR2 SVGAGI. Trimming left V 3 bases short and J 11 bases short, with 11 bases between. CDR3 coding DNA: TGTGCCAGCAGTTATCAGGGGAGTACACCCCTCCACTTT. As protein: CASSYQGSTPLHF.

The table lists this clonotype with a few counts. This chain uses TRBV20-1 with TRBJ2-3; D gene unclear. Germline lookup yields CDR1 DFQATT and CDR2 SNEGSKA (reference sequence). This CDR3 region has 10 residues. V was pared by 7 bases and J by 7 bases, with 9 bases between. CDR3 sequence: CSVSHNTQYF. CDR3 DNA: TGCAGTGTATCGCATAATACGCAGTATTTT.